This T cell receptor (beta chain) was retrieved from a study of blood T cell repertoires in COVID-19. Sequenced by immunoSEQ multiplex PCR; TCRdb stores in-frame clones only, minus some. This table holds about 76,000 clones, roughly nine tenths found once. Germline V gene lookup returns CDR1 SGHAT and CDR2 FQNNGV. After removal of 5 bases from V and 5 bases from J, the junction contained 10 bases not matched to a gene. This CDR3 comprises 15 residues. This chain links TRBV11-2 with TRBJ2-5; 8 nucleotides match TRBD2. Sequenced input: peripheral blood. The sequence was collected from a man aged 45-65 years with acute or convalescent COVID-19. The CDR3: CASSARGGAGETQYF. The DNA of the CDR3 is TGTGCCAGCAGCGCCCGGGGGGGGGCCGGGGAGACCCAGTACTTC.